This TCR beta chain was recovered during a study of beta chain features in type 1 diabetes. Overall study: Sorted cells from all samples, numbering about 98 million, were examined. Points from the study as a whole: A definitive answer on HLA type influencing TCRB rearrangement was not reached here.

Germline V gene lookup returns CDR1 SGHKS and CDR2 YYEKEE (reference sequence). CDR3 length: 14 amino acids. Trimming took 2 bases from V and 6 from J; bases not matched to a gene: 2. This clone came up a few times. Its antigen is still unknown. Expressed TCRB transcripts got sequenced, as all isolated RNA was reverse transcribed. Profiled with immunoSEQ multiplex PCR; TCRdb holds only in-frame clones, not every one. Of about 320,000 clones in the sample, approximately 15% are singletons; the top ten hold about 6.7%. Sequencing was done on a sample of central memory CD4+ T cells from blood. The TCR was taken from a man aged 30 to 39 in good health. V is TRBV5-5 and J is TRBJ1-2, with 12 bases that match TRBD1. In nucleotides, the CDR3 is TGTGCCAGCAGCTTCGGGACAGGGGGCAATGGCTACACCTTC. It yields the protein CASSFGTGGNGYTF.